A selection of T cell receptor beta chains follows, all from one sample in a study of T cell responses to AZD1222 COVID-19 vaccine. Generated by immunoSEQ multiplex PCR, the TCRdb table keeps only in-frame clones and is missing some. The sample lists 98,000 or so clones; approximately 84% were seen once. The input for sequencing was peripheral blood, taken 28 days after the second AZD1222 dose. The receptors were gathered from an adult who received the AZD1222 COVID-19 vaccine. Both conserved end residues are part of each CDR3. A D gene is named only where the DNA matches it firmly. The size of a clone is reported for some rows only, either as once, few or many, or as a class for expanded clones.

v_call: TRBV10-3
d_call: TRBD2
j_call: TRBJ2-5
clone_size: .
cdr3_nt: TGTGCCATCAGCGACCCTGAGGCTAGCGGGGGGAGGTTGAAGACCCAGTACTTC
cdr3_aa: CAISDPEASGGRLKTQYF

v_call: TRBV12-5
d_call: .
j_call: TRBJ2-2
clone_size: .
cdr3_nt: TGTGCTAGTGGTTTGTCCGTTCCCAACACCGGGGAGCTGTTTTTT
cdr3_aa: CASGLSVPNTGELFF

v_call: TRBV19
d_call: TRBD1
j_call: TRBJ1-2
clone_size: .
cdr3_nt: TGTGCCAGTAGCCCCCAAGGACAGGTCTATGGCTACACCTTC
cdr3_aa: CASSPQGQVYGYTF

v_call: TRBV5-4
d_call: .
j_call: TRBJ2-7
clone_size: few
cdr3_nt: TGTGCCAGCAGCTCCCTCTACGAGCAGTACTTC
cdr3_aa: CASSSLYEQYF

v_call: TRBV5-1
d_call: .
j_call: TRBJ2-2
clone_size: .
cdr3_nt: TGCGCCAGCAGCGTGGTCAACACCGGGGAGCTGTTTTTT
cdr3_aa: CASSVVNTGELFF

v_call: TRBV4-1
d_call: .
j_call: TRBJ1-1
clone_size: .
cdr3_nt: TGCGCCAGCAGCCAAGGCCCTCTCACTGAAGCTTTCTTT
cdr3_aa: CASSQGPLTEAFF

v_call: TRBV3-1/TRBV3-2
d_call: .
j_call: TRBJ2-5
clone_size: .
cdr3_nt: TGTGCCAGCAGCTCCAGCGAGGGGGAGACCCAGTACTTC
cdr3_aa: CASSSSEGETQYF

v_call: TRBV5-4
d_call: .
j_call: TRBJ1-4
clone_size: .
cdr3_nt: TGTGCCAGCAGCTCAGGGAAGACTAATGAAAAACTGTTTTTT
cdr3_aa: CASSSGKTNEKLFF

v_call: TRBV18
d_call: .
j_call: TRBJ1-4
clone_size: .
cdr3_nt: TGTGCCAGCTCACCACCGGTTCATAATAATGAAAAACTGTTTTTT
cdr3_aa: CASSPPVHNNEKLFF

v_call: TRBV7-2
d_call: .
j_call: TRBJ1-1
clone_size: .
cdr3_nt: TGTGCCAGCAGCGCGCGACGGGGCGGTCTTGAAGCTTTCTTT
cdr3_aa: CASSARRGGLEAFF

v_call: TRBV9
d_call: .
j_call: TRBJ1-4
clone_size: few
cdr3_nt: TGTGCCAGCAATCGAGGTCCAAATGAAAAACTGTTTTTT
cdr3_aa: CASNRGPNEKLFF

v_call: TRBV19
d_call: .
j_call: TRBJ1-2
clone_size: .
cdr3_nt: TGTGCCAGTAGTATGAGGGCAGAACCCTACACCTTC
cdr3_aa: CASSMRAEPYTF

v_call: TRBV7-6
d_call: TRBD2
j_call: TRBJ2-7
clone_size: once
cdr3_nt: TGTGCCAGCAGCTTAGGCCCGCAGCGGGAGGCCGGCGAGCAGTACTTC
cdr3_aa: CASSLGPQREAGEQYF

v_call: TRBV5-4
d_call: .
j_call: TRBJ1-2
clone_size: .
cdr3_nt: TGTGCCAGCAGCTCGGACGGACTTTATGGCTACACCTTC
cdr3_aa: CASSSDGLYGYTF

v_call: TRBV11-3
d_call: .
j_call: TRBJ2-5
clone_size: .
cdr3_nt: TGTGCCAGCAGCTTAGGCCTCGGGACCCAGTACTTC
cdr3_aa: CASSLGLGTQYF

v_call: TRBV7-2
d_call: .
j_call: TRBJ2-2
clone_size: .
cdr3_nt: TGTGCCAGCAGCCCCGTAGCCAGCGGAGGGGAGCTGTTTTTT
cdr3_aa: CASSPVASGGELFF

v_call: TRBV5-4
d_call: .
j_call: TRBJ2-5
clone_size: .
cdr3_nt: TGTGCCAGCAGCTTCGGCAGGGTCCAAGAGACCCAGTACTTC
cdr3_aa: CASSFGRVQETQYF

v_call: TRBV1
d_call: .
j_call: TRBJ2-7
clone_size: .
cdr3_nt: TGCACCAGCAGCCCCCCCGGGACTTTTAACCAGGGCCGATACGAGCAGTACTTC
cdr3_aa: CTSSPPGTFNQGRYEQYF

v_call: TRBV12-3/TRBV12-4
d_call: .
j_call: TRBJ2-7
clone_size: .
cdr3_nt: TGTGCCAGCAGTCCAGAGGGGTCGGGCGAGCAGTACTTC
cdr3_aa: CASSPEGSGEQYF

v_call: TRBV7-3
d_call: TRBD2
j_call: TRBJ2-1
clone_size: .
cdr3_nt: TGTGCCAGCAGCTTAAAACCACTAGCGGGAGGAAGTTACAATGAGCAGTTCTTC
cdr3_aa: CASSLKPLAGGSYNEQFF

v_call: TRBV27
d_call: TRBD1
j_call: TRBJ1-4
clone_size: .
cdr3_nt: TGTGCCAGCAGTTTCCGACAGGGTGGGGAAAAACTGTTTTTT
cdr3_aa: CASSFRQGGEKLFF

v_call: TRBV7-2
d_call: .
j_call: TRBJ2-5
clone_size: few
cdr3_nt: TGTGCCAGCAGCTTATTGGGTAGAGGGGGAGAGACCCAGTACTTC
cdr3_aa: CASSLLGRGGETQYF

v_call: TRBV12-3/TRBV12-4
d_call: TRBD1
j_call: TRBJ2-3
clone_size: .
cdr3_nt: TGTGCCAGCAGTTTAAGGGGGCAAACGCAGTATTTT
cdr3_aa: CASSLRGQTQYF

v_call: TRBV9
d_call: .
j_call: TRBJ1-3
clone_size: .
cdr3_nt: TGTGCCAGCAGCGTGGAAGGGGGTACTGGAAACACCATATATTTT
cdr3_aa: CASSVEGGTGNTIYF

v_call: TRBV7-9
d_call: .
j_call: TRBJ1-2
clone_size: .
cdr3_nt: TGTGCCAGCAGCCTAGGAGGAGCGGGGACCCATGGCTACACCTTC
cdr3_aa: CASSLGGAGTHGYTF

v_call: TRBV11-3
d_call: TRBD1
j_call: TRBJ2-7
clone_size: .
cdr3_nt: TGTGCCAGCACCTACAACCCGGGTTTTAGAGGGACAGGGACCTACGAGCAGTACTTC
cdr3_aa: CASTYNPGFRGTGTYEQYF

v_call: TRBV3-1/TRBV3-2
d_call: .
j_call: TRBJ1-3
clone_size: .
cdr3_nt: TGTGCCAGCAAGGAGGCAGGCGGAAACACCATATATTTT
cdr3_aa: CASKEAGGNTIYF

v_call: TRBV19
d_call: .
j_call: TRBJ1-2
clone_size: .
cdr3_nt: TGTGCCAGTAGTATCATGGGAGTAGGTAACTATGGCTACACCTTC
cdr3_aa: CASSIMGVGNYGYTF

v_call: TRBV10-3
d_call: TRBD1
j_call: TRBJ1-2
clone_size: .
cdr3_nt: TGTGCCATCAGTGAAGGACAGGGCTATGGCTACACCTTC
cdr3_aa: CAISEGQGYGYTF

v_call: TRBV3-1/TRBV3-2
d_call: TRBD1
j_call: TRBJ1-3
clone_size: once
cdr3_nt: TGTGCCAGCAGCTTCGGACAGGGGAGCTCTGGAAACACCATATATTTT
cdr3_aa: CASSFGQGSSGNTIYF

v_call: TRBV28
d_call: .
j_call: TRBJ1-2
clone_size: .
cdr3_nt: TGTGCCAGCACCCCCCCAGGGTTTGCAGACTATGGCTACACCTTC
cdr3_aa: CASTPPGFADYGYTF

v_call: TRBV5-6
d_call: .
j_call: TRBJ1-2
clone_size: .
cdr3_nt: TGTGCCAGCAGCATAGGGGGGTTTGGGAACTATGGCTACACCTTC
cdr3_aa: CASSIGGFGNYGYTF

v_call: TRBV27
d_call: .
j_call: TRBJ1-1
clone_size: .
cdr3_nt: TGTGCCAGCAGTTTAAGGGGGTCGGCGAACACTGAAGCTTTCTTT
cdr3_aa: CASSLRGSANTEAFF

v_call: TRBV2
d_call: .
j_call: TRBJ2-1
clone_size: .
cdr3_nt: TGTGCCAGCAGGGGACTCAACAATGAGCAGTTCTTC
cdr3_aa: CASRGLNNEQFF

v_call: TRBV9
d_call: TRBD2
j_call: TRBJ2-1
clone_size: .
cdr3_nt: TGTGCCAGCAGCGTAGCTCTTCCTGTGGGACTAGCGGGAGACGACAATGAGCAGTTCTTC
cdr3_aa: CASSVALPVGLAGDDNEQFF

v_call: TRBV7-3
d_call: .
j_call: TRBJ2-2
clone_size: .
cdr3_nt: TGTGCCAGCAGCTTAATCGGAGACTTAAACACCGGGGAGCTGTTTTTT
cdr3_aa: CASSLIGDLNTGELFF

v_call: TRBV24-1
d_call: .
j_call: TRBJ1-1
clone_size: few
cdr3_nt: TGTGCCACAGCTGACGGGCCCCGAGCTTTCTTT
cdr3_aa: CATADGPRAFF

v_call: TRBV2
d_call: .
j_call: TRBJ2-6
clone_size: .
cdr3_nt: TGTGCCAGCACCCTTGGGAGCGGTGGGGCCAACGTCCTGACTTTC
cdr3_aa: CASTLGSGGANVLTF

v_call: TRBV6-2/TRBV6-3
d_call: .
j_call: TRBJ1-2
clone_size: .
cdr3_nt: TGTGCCAGCAGTTACGACGGGGTAGGGTATGGCTACACCTTC
cdr3_aa: CASSYDGVGYGYTF

v_call: TRBV4-1
d_call: .
j_call: TRBJ2-1
clone_size: .
cdr3_nt: TGCGCCAGCAGCCAAGGCTGGTGGGGCCCTAGCCGGTCCTACAATGAGCAGTTCTTC
cdr3_aa: CASSQGWWGPSRSYNEQFF

v_call: TRBV2
d_call: TRBD1
j_call: TRBJ2-5
clone_size: .
cdr3_nt: TGTGCCAGCAAGCAGGGGGCAAGTGAGACCCAGTACTTC
cdr3_aa: CASKQGASETQYF

v_call: TRBV7-2
d_call: .
j_call: TRBJ2-1
clone_size: .
cdr3_nt: TGTGCCAGCAGCCCACGACAGGCTCCATACAATGAGCAGTTCTTC
cdr3_aa: CASSPRQAPYNEQFF

v_call: TRBV7-2
d_call: .
j_call: TRBJ1-2
clone_size: .
cdr3_nt: TGTGCCAGCAGCTTTGAGGTGGGCTATGGCTACACCTTC
cdr3_aa: CASSFEVGYGYTF

v_call: TRBV5-1
d_call: .
j_call: TRBJ2-2
clone_size: .
cdr3_nt: TGCGCCAGCAGCTTGGTTCGGGCCCAGAACACCGGGGAGCTGTTTTTT
cdr3_aa: CASSLVRAQNTGELFF

v_call: TRBV30
d_call: .
j_call: TRBJ1-2
clone_size: .
cdr3_nt: TGTGCCTGGAAGAAAGGTCTATACACCTTC
cdr3_aa: CAWKKGLYTF

v_call: TRBV9
d_call: .
j_call: TRBJ1-1
clone_size: .
cdr3_nt: TGTGCCAGCAGCGTAGAGGCAGGACCTGCGAACACTGAAGCTTTCTTT
cdr3_aa: CASSVEAGPANTEAFF

v_call: TRBV5-1
d_call: TRBD2
j_call: TRBJ2-2
clone_size: .
cdr3_nt: TGCGCCAGCAGCACGCTAGCGGGAGGGCTTGACACCGGGGAGCTGTTTTTT
cdr3_aa: CASSTLAGGLDTGELFF

v_call: TRBV14
d_call: .
j_call: TRBJ1-1
clone_size: .
cdr3_nt: TGTGCCAGCAGCCGAGGCCCCACTGAAGCTTTCTTT
cdr3_aa: CASSRGPTEAFF

v_call: TRBV18
d_call: .
j_call: TRBJ2-5
clone_size: .
cdr3_nt: TGTGCCAGCTCCCCCACTTATCAAGAGACCCAGTACTTC
cdr3_aa: CASSPTYQETQYF

v_call: TRBV12-5
d_call: TRBD2
j_call: TRBJ2-1
clone_size: few
cdr3_nt: TGTGCTAGTGGTCCCGGACTAGCGGGGGTTGGGGTCTCCTACAATGAGCAGTTCTTC
cdr3_aa: CASGPGLAGVGVSYNEQFF

v_call: TRBV6-5
d_call: .
j_call: TRBJ1-5
clone_size: .
cdr3_nt: TGTGCCAGCAGTTACGTGGGGGTAGGGGTCACTCAGCCCCAGCATTTT
cdr3_aa: CASSYVGVGVTQPQHF